Reported below is one TCR beta chain. The antigen remains undetermined. The data originate from a study of early T cells in non-severe SARS-CoV-2 infection. The overall study: Unsorted whole-blood RNA was sequenced in bulk, leaving chains unpaired.

Unique molecular identifiers were affixed to single, distinct cDNA molecules. Each CDR3 protein gets one entry after TCRdb re-called the 5' RACE reads with MiXCR. The sample lists some 57,000 distinct CDR3 sequences; around 8% were seen once. General study points: CD4 and private specificities were missed by VDJdb matching, which favored anti-spike CD8 responses.

The CDR3 contains 13 residues. CDR1 and CDR2 (germline): SGHTA, FQGNSA. V lost 3 bases, J lost 5 bases, and 8 bases lay in between. The sequencing input was whole blood. The TCR was taken from an adult who was a healthcare worker with PCR-confirmed SARS-CoV-2 infection or an uninfected control (not recorded which). The chain recombines TRBV7-2 with TRBJ2-1, with no clear D. CDR3: CASSFSRNNEQFF. CDR3 coding DNA: TGTGCCAGCAGCTTTTCCAGGAACAATGAGCAGTTCTTC. Supplemented by reference TRBV7-2 and TRBJ2-1, the full variable domain reads GAGVSQSPSNKVTEKGKDVELRCDPISGHTALYWYRQSLGQGLEFLIYFQGNSAPDKSGLPSDRFSAERTGGSVSTLTIQRTQQEDSAVYLCASSFSRNNEQFFGPGTRLTVL.